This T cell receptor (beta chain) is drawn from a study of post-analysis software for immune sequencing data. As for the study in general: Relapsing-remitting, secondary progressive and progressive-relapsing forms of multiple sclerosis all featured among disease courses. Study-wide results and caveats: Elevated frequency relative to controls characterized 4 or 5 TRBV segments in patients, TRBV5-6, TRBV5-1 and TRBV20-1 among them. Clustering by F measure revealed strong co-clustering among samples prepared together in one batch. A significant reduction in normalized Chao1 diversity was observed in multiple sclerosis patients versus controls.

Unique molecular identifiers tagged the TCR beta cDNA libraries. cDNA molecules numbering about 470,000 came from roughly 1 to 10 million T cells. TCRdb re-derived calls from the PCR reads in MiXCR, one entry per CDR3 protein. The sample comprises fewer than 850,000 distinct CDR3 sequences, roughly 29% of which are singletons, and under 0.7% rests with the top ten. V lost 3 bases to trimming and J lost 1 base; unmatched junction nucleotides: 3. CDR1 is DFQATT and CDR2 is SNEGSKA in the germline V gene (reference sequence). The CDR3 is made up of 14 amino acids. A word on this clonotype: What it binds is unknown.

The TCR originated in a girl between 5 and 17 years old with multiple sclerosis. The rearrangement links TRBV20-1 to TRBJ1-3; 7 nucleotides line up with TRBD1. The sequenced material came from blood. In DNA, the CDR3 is TGCAGTGCTAGCCTCAGGGGGTCTGGAAACACCATATATTTT. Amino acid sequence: CSASLRGSGNTIYF.